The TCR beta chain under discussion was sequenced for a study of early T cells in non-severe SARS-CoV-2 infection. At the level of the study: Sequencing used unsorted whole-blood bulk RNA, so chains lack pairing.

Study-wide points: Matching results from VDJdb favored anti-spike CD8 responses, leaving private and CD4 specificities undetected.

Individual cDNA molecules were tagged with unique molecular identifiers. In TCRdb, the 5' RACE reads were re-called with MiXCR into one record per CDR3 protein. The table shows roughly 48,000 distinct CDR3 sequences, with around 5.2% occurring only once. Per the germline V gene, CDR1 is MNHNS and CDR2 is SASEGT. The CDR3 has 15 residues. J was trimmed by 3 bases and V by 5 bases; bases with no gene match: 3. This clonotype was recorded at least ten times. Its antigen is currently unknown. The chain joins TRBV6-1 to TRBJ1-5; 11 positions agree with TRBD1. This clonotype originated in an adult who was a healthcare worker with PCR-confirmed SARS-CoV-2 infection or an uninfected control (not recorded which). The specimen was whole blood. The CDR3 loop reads CASSRTGGNNQPQHF. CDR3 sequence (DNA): TGTGCCAGCAGTCGGACAGGGGGCAACAATCAGCCCCAGCATTTT.